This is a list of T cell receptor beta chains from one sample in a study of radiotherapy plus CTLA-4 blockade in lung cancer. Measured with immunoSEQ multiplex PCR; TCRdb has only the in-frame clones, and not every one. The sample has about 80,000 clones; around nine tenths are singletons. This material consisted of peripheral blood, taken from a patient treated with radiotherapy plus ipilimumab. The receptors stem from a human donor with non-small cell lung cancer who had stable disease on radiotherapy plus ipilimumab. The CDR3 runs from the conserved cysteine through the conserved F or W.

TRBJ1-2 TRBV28 CASRSYPGGYTF
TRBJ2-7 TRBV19 CASSQGTATPAGYEQYF
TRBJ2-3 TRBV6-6 CASSYSREPTQYF
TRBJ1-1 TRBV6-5 CASSYGTGANTEAFF
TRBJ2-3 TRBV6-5 CASSSVDSLTQYF
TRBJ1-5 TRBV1 CTSSQGKETISNQPQHF
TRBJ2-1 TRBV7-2 CASSINEQFF
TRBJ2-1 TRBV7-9 CASSSTGLEGNEQFF
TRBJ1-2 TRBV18 CASSPGGWDGYTF
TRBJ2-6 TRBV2 CASRDRGREANVLTF
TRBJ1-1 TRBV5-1 CASEARGNGNTEAFF